This TCR beta chain appears in the sequencing data of a study of Graves' ophthalmopathy and Graves' hyperthyroidism. Looking at the study overall: Blood was drawn at initial diagnosis, before any treatment. Study-level findings and limits: Using a 13-signature model, the authors split ophthalmopathy from stable hyperthyroidism, with just under 90% sensitivity and 65% to 82% specificity.

Using RNA transcripts, the TCR beta CDR3 regions were amplified. In the first round, RT-PCR was carried out with HTBI primers, and a multiplex PCR formed the second round. MiXCR, applied by TCRdb to the multiplex PCR reads, yields one record per CDR3 protein. The repertoire holds hundreds of thousands of distinct CDR3 sequences, with about a fifth as singletons. This CDR3 contains 17 residues. Germline V gene lookup returns CDR1 LNHDA and CDR2 SQIVND (reference sequence). The germline V and J ends were trimmed by 5 bases and 2 bases, with 19 bases remaining between them. As to this clonotype: Its antigen is currently unknown.

From fresh peripheral blood, approximately 10 ml in volume, the PBMCs were obtained. The chain recombines TRBV19 with TRBJ1-5, with a possible D match to TRBD1 (5 bases). Sample: peripheral blood. The source of this sequence is a woman in her late teens or twenties with stable Graves' hyperthyroidism. Some clones in this sample may be carry-over from other donors' samples. The CDR3 sequence is CASSSLGIDSRNQPQHF. The CDR3 DNA reads TGTGCCAGTAGTTCCCTAGGGATAGACAGTCGCAATCAGCCCCAGCATTTT. The full variable domain, its missing parts supplied by reference TRBV19 and TRBJ1-5, is DGGITQSPKYLFRKEGQNVTLSCEQNLNHDAMYWYRQDPGQGLRLIYYSQIVNDFQKGDIAEGYSVSREKKESFPLTVTSAQKNPTAFYLCASSSLGIDSRNQPQHFGDGTRLSIL.